Below, 23 T cell receptor beta chains from the same sample are listed, as sequenced in a study of CD8 T cells in ankylosing spondylitis. TCRdb called the 5' RACE reads again in MiXCR, with one record for every CDR3 protein. The sample lists hundreds of thousands of distinct CDR3 sequences, over 9.5% occurring once. Sequencing was performed on blood, either unsorted or a sorted T cell fraction (not recorded which). The receptors derive from a male donor with ankylosing spondylitis or in good health (not recorded which).

This clonotype was detected ten times or more. The rearrangement links TRBV5-1 to TRBJ1-2; 8 bases fit TRBD1. Looked up from germline, CDR1 is SGHRS and CDR2 is YFSETQ. V lost 3 bases, J lost 8 bases, and 9 bases stayed unmatched. The CDR3 consists of 14 residues. The CDR3 is CASSSSTGENGYTF. The CDR3 nucleotides are TGCGCCAGCAGCTCGTCGACAGGGGAGAACGGCTACACCTTC.

This clonotype occurred many times. This chain uses TRBV5-1 with TRBJ2-3; no definite D call. V shed 0 bases and J shed 5 bases, with 13 bases lying between them. The CDR3 is 15 residues long. The germline gives CDR1 SGHRS, CDR2 YFSETQ. This chain's CDR3 is CASSLEARYVDTQYF. The DNA for the CDR3 is TGCGCCAGCAGCTTGGAAGCGCGTTACGTAGATACGCAGTATTTT.

This clonotype was detected many times. The chain employs TRBV5-1 and TRBJ1-1, with D perhaps TRBD1 (5 bases). This CDR3 contains 14 residues. With 4 bases removed from V and 0 bases from J, the gap between germline ends came to 10 bases. In germline, CDR1 is SGHRS, CDR2 YFSETQ. The CDR3 DNA sequence: TGCGCCAGCAGCCCACAGGTAATGAACACTGAAGCTTTCTTT. Its translation is CASSPQVMNTEAFF.

This clonotype showed up many times. The rearrangement joins TRBV10-3 to TRBJ2-7; unclear D gene. The V and J ends lost 5 bases and 3 bases respectively, with 14 bases between them. Germline CDR1 ENHRY, CDR2 SYGVKD. The CDR3 has 14 amino acids. CDR3 sequence (DNA): TGTGCCATCAGTCCCGATCTTGGGAACTACGAGCAGTACTTC. This translates into CAISPDLGNYEQYF.

V and J are TRBV6-1 and TRBJ1-6, with 7 bases lining up with TRBD1. CDR3 length: 17 amino acids. Germline lookup yields CDR1 MNHNS and CDR2 SASEGT. V gave up 5 bases and J gave up 0 bases; unmatched junction bases: 7. CDR3 in amino acids: CASSPGTASSYNSPLHF. Written as DNA, the CDR3 is TGTGCCAGCAGTCCCGGGACAGCGAGCTCCTATAATTCACCCCTCCACTTT.

Only a few counts were recorded for this clonotype. This chain links TRBV7-3 with TRBJ2-1, with D possibly matching TRBD2 (5 bases). Germline-derived CDR1 and CDR2 are SGHTA and FQGTGA. Trimming removed 5 bases from V and 10 bases from J, with 15 bases in between. This CDR3 spans 13 amino acids. CDR3 sequence: CASSPLRGSEQFF. The CDR3, as DNA: TGTGCCAGCAGCCCCCTCCGAGGGAGCGAGCAGTTCTTC. Together with reference TRBV7-3 and TRBJ2-1, the CDR3 gives the full variable domain: GAGVSQTPSNKVTEKGKYVELRCDPISGHTALYWYRQSLGQGPEFLIYFQGTGAADDSGLPNDRFFAVRPEGSVSTLKIQRTERGDSAVYLCASSPLRGSEQFFGPGTRLTVL.

This clonotype has ten or more counts. V usage is TRBV7-2 and J usage is TRBJ1-1; weak D call: TRBD1 (5 bases). Germline CDR1 is SGHTA and CDR2 is FQGNSA. The CDR3 is 13 residues long. The V end was cut by 7 bases, the J end by 1 base, with 10 bases between. Written as DNA, the CDR3 is TGTGCCAGCACCCCAGACAGGAACACTGAAGCTTTCTTT. It codes for CASTPDRNTEAFF.

This clonotype was counted at least ten times. The gene calls are TRBV5-1 and TRBJ2-1; 7 bases are a match to TRBD2. Germline-derived CDR1 and CDR2 are SGHRS and YFSETQ. The V gene end was trimmed by 2 bases and the J gene end by 2 bases; junction bases not matched to a gene: 7. This CDR3 contains 16 residues. CDR3 sequence (DNA): TGCGCCAGCAGCTTCGGAGACGGGACTACCTACAATGAGCAGTTCTTC. This gives the protein CASSFGDGTTYNEQFF.

This clonotype has only one observation. A much larger clone lies one base from this, so it may be a read error. V and J are TRBV7-2 and TRBJ2-7; 8 bases map to TRBD2. This CDR3 is 16 amino acids long. V shed 1 base and J 6 bases; nucleotides not matched to a gene: 11. CDR1 and CDR2 (germline): SGHTA, FQGNSA. This CDR3 is CASSLGSGLVPAEQYF. CDR3 DNA: TGTGCCAGCAGCTTAGGGTCGGGACTAGTGCCCGCCGAGCAGTACTTC.

The sample holds many counts of this clonotype. J is TRBJ2-2 and V is TRBV28; D may be TRBD2 (5 bases). CDR1 and CDR2 (germline): MDHEN, SYDVKM. V lost 4 bases and J 6 bases, leaving 24 bases between the germline ends. The CDR3 length is 18 residues. This CDR3 is CASSSPAGLLSGPGELFF. CDR3 nucleotide sequence: TGTGCCAGCAGTTCCCCCGCCGGCTTACTAAGCGGTCCCGGGGAGCTGTTTTTT.

The chain has TRBV10-3 and TRBJ1-4; D possibly corresponds to TRBD1 (5 bases). Trimming cost V 7 bases and J 4 bases, with 7 bases left between them. The CDR3 is 12 amino acids. Germline V CDR1 and CDR2: ENHRY, SYGVKD. The CDR3, as DNA: TGTGCCATCATGGACAATAATGAAAAACTGTTTTTT. This gives the protein CAIMDNNEKLFF.

This clonotype was recorded many times. The chain has TRBV20-1 and TRBJ1-5; no definite D call. The germline V gene has CDR1 DFQATT and CDR2 SNEGSKA (reference sequence). Trimming took 0 bases from V and 4 from J, leaving 10 bases between them. The CDR3 is made up of 14 amino acids. The CDR3 region has the DNA TGCAGTGCTAGAGACGGGTCACGGAATCAGCCCCAGCATTTT. This encodes CSARDGSRNQPQHF.

There are many counts of this clonotype. V is TRBV20-1 and J is TRBJ2-4; D is unresolved. Trimming cost V 6 bases and J 6 bases, with 12 bases left between them. CDR3 size: 12 residues. Germline V lookup: CDR1 DFQATT, CDR2 SNEGSKA (reference sequence). The CDR3 spells CSATVSANIQYF. The CDR3 DNA sequence: TGCAGTGCCACAGTGAGCGCAAACATTCAGTACTTC.

This clonotype occurred many times. The chain joins TRBV20-1 to TRBJ2-3; 7 bases agree with TRBD2. The CDR3 covers 16 residues. CDR1 and CDR2 (germline): DFQATT, SNEGSKA (reference sequence). V shed 5 bases, J shed 2 bases, and the junction held 13 bases outside the gene matches. CDR3 DNA sequence: TGCAGTGCTGGGGGTGGAGCGGGGTTACTCACAGATACGCAGTATTTT. It specifies CSAGGGAGLLTDTQYF.

This clonotype was recorded at least ten times. J is TRBJ1-1 and V is TRBV9; tentatively, D is TRBD1 (6 bases). Germline V lookup: CDR1 SGDLS, CDR2 YYNGEE. Trimming removed 5 bases from V and 2 bases from J, with 13 bases in between. CDR3 length: 14 amino acids. CDR3 nucleotides: TGTGCCAGCAGGGAGGGGGGGATCAACACTGAAGCTTTCTTT. Its translation: CASREGGINTEAFF.

This clonotype was observed at least ten times. The chain recombines TRBV20-1 with TRBJ1-1; D unclear. This CDR3 has 11 amino acids. Germline CDR1 reads DFQATT; CDR2 reads SNEGSKA (reference sequence). The CDR3 loop is CSHWTDTEAFF. Written as DNA, the CDR3 is TGCAGCCACTGGACGGACACTGAAGCTTTCTTT.

This clonotype was detected a few times. The V call is TRBV7-9, the J call TRBJ2-5; the D call may be TRBD1 or TRBD2 (5 bases each). Germline V gene data show CDR1 as SEHNR and CDR2 as FQNEAQ (reference sequence). The CDR3 is 15 residues long. V dropped 5 bases and J dropped 1 base, with 14 bases sitting between them. The CDR3 nucleotides are TGTGCCAGCAGCCTCGACGGGACCACCCAAGAGACCCAGTACTTC. It codes for CASSLDGTTQETQYF.

The chain is built from TRBV20-1 and TRBJ1-1; D possibly corresponds to TRBD1 (6 bases). Between the trimmed V and J ends, which lost 3 bases and 0 bases, there was a span of 11 bases. The CDR3 is made up of 14 amino acids. The germline CDR1 and CDR2 sequences are DFQATT and SNEGSKA (reference sequence). DNA of the CDR3: TGCAGTGCTAGGAGGACAGCGATGAACACTGAAGCTTTCTTT. Residues: CSARRTAMNTEAFF.

The V and J genes are TRBV10-3 and TRBJ1-3; D is possibly TRBD1 (6 bases). From germline, CDR1 is ENHRY and CDR2 SYGVKD. The V gene lost 0 bases and the J gene lost 0 bases, with 9 bases spanning the gap. The length of the CDR3 is 16 residues. The DNA for the CDR3 is TGTGCCATCAGTGAGTCGGGGGCTCGCTCTGGAAACACCATATATTTT. Its protein product is CAISESGARSGNTIYF.

In this sample, this clonotype turned up many times. The chain carries TRBV20-1 and TRBJ1-2; no clear D gene. Germline CDR1 DFQATT, CDR2 SNEGSKA (reference sequence). V shed 3 bases and J shed 4 bases, with 9 bases lying between them. This CDR3 spans 12 amino acids. The CDR3 nucleotides read TGCAGTGCTAGGGCCACATTCTATGGCTACACCTTC. Protein: CSARATFYGYTF.

Regarding this clonotype: Just one base apart from a much larger clone, this may be a read error. This sequence joins TRBV20-1 and TRBJ1-1; TRBD1 matches at 8 bases. The ends lost 6 bases at V and 2 bases at J; junction bases unmatched: 11. Germline CDR1 reads DFQATT; CDR2 reads SNEGSKA (reference sequence). The length of the CDR3 is 15 residues. The CDR3: CSAQGQAVLNTEAFF. CDR3 coding DNA: TGCAGTGCCCAGGGACAGGCCGTGCTCAACACTGAAGCTTTCTTT.

This clonotype was observed at least ten times. The V gene is TRBV27, the J gene TRBJ2-1; 8 nucleotides agree with TRBD1. The germline V gene encodes CDR1 MNHEY and CDR2 SMNVEV (reference sequence). V shed 3 bases and J 2 bases; nucleotides not matched to a gene: 6. The CDR3 sequence is 16 residues long. CDR3 in amino acids: CASSFVSGGAYNEQFF. The DNA for the CDR3 is TGTGCCAGCAGTTTTGTCTCAGGGGGCGCCTACAATGAGCAGTTCTTC.

The chain employs TRBV28 and TRBJ1-2; possible D gene TRBD1, 6 bases. The CDR3 has 18 amino acids. V was trimmed by 8 bases and J by 5 bases, leaving 30 bases between them. The V gene's germline CDR1 is MDHEN and CDR2 SYDVKM. CDR3 coding DNA: TGTGCCAGCTCACCCCGGGCGGGGGGCGAGGGCTACGCATATGGCTACACCTTC. Translation gives CASSPRAGGEGYAYGYTF.